Listed here are 13 T cell receptor beta chains from one sample, sequenced in a study of shared clonotypes between healthy human individuals (dated by TCRdb to the early 2020s). The method was the immunoSEQ multiplex PCR assay. TCRdb re-hosts the immuneACCESS table, in-frame sequences only. Its copies lack some clones; in the studies checked, an unresolved V gene accounts for under half of them, and the cause for the rest is not known. Within this sample are around 2,000,000 clones, with roughly 95% of them counted one time only. The ten biggest clones cover 0.9% to 1.3% of the sample. CD8 naive samples consisted of CD45RO-negative cells that were positively selected for CCR7, yielding a CD45RA+CCR7+ population without TemRA cells. The sample consisted of naive CD8+ T cells sorted from blood. According to the study, the label for this sample's cell subset or site signals: CD45RA+CCR7+. The origin of the receptors is a man aged 18-30 years in good health.

The chain joins TRBV29-1 to TRBJ2-1; 9 nucleotides match TRBD2. Germline lookup yields CDR1 SQVTM and CDR2 ANQGSEA. V trimming: 0 bases; J trimming: 6 bases; junction bases outside the gene matches: 9. The CDR3 totals 16 residues. The DNA for the CDR3 is TGCAGCGTTGAAGATCTGGGCGGGGGGGCTTCCAATGAGCAGTTCTTC. Its translation: CSVEDLGGGASNEQFF.

Note on this clone: The same CDR3 also results from other DNA sequences found in this sample. V usage is TRBV19 and J usage is TRBJ2-1; D assignment may be TRBD1 or TRBD2 (5 bases each). CDR1 and CDR2 from the germline V gene are LNHDA and SQIVND (reference sequence). With 2 bases removed from V and 3 bases from J, the gap between germline ends came to 8 bases. This CDR3 is 14 amino acids long. The CDR3 sequence: CASSIRDGYNEQFF. Here the CDR3 DNA reads TGTGCCAGTAGTATAAGGGACGGCTACAATGAGCAGTTCTTC.

V and J are TRBV4-3 and TRBJ1-2, with 9 bases fitting TRBD1. Germline-derived CDR1 and CDR2 are LGHNA and YSLEER. The V gene end was trimmed by 2 bases and the J gene end by 8 bases; junction bases not matched to a gene: 9. The CDR3 has 15 residues. CDR3 nucleotide sequence: TGCGCCAGCAGCCAATCGGGACAGGGCCACATAGGCTACACCTTC. Encoded protein: CASSQSGQGHIGYTF.

This chain uses TRBV7-8 with TRBJ1-4, with 10 bases that match TRBD1. The junction had 6 bases not matched to a gene; V was cut back by 5 bases and J by 3 bases. CDR1 SGHVS and CDR2 FQNEAQ come from the germline V gene. The CDR3 has 16 residues. CDR3 loop: CASSTRQGAANEKLFF. The CDR3, as DNA: TGTGCCAGCAGCACACGACAGGGGGCGGCTAATGAAAAACTGTTTTTT.

The chain carries TRBV7-9 and TRBJ2-1; 9 bases line up with TRBD1. The CDR3 spans 16 residues. The V and J ends lost 5 bases and 3 bases, in that order; junction bases with no gene match: 8. Germline loops: CDR1 SEHNR, CDR2 FQNEAQ (reference sequence). This CDR3 is CASSRTQGAGYNEQFF. CDR3 nucleotides: TGTGCCAGCAGCCGGACACAGGGGGCTGGCTACAATGAGCAGTTCTTC.

This chain connects TRBV10-3 to TRBJ2-7; maybe TRBD1 (6 bases). The V end was cut by 3 bases, the J end by 1 base, with 13 bases between. The CDR3 contains 15 residues. CDR1 and CDR2 from the germline V gene are ENHRY and SYGVKD. This chain's CDR3 is CAISDRTGRSYEQYF. The CDR3 coding sequence is TGTGCCATCAGTGACCGTACAGGGCGGTCCTACGAGCAGTACTTC.

In its sample, this clone was seen once. The rearrangement uses TRBV19 and TRBJ2-7; 8 nucleotides match TRBD1. The CDR3 is made up of 14 amino acids. Per the germline V gene, CDR1 is LNHDA and CDR2 is SQIVND (reference sequence). The J segment lost 3 bases and the V segment lost 7 bases, leaving 8 bases of the junction unmatched. The CDR3 reads CASKEDREGYEQYF. The CDR3 coding sequence is TGTGCCAGTAAAGAGGACAGGGAAGGCTACGAGCAGTACTTC.

This chain uses TRBV30 with TRBJ2-3, with D possibly TRBD2 on 5 matching bases. The CDR3 is made up of 14 amino acids. The germline gives CDR1 GTSNPN, CDR2 SVGIG (reference sequence). The germline V and J ends were trimmed by 1 base and 3 bases, with 11 bases remaining between them. The CDR3 sequence: CAWSDVGVTDTQYF. CDR3 DNA: TGTGCCTGGAGTGACGTGGGAGTGACAGATACGCAGTATTTT. Together with reference TRBV30 and TRBJ2-3, the CDR3 gives the full variable domain: SQTIHQWPATLVQPVGSPLSLECTVEGTSNPNLYWYRQAAGRGLQLLFYSVGIGQISSEVPQNLSASRPQDRQFILSSKKLLLSDSGFYLCAWSDVGVTDTQYFGPGTRLTVL.

This clone was seen once. Other DNA sequences in this sample translate to the same CDR3. This chain connects TRBV4-1 to TRBJ1-6; D is perhaps TRBD1 (5 bases). The CDR3 runs 16 residues. With 5 bases removed from V and 0 bases from J, the gap between germline ends came to 11 bases. The germline gives CDR1 MGHRA, CDR2 YSYEKL. The CDR3 spells CASSYAGLSYNSPLHF. The CDR3 region has the DNA TGCGCCAGCAGCTATGCAGGGCTCTCCTATAATTCACCCCTCCACTTT.

V and J are TRBV4-3 and TRBJ2-3, with D perhaps TRBD1 or TRBD2 (6 bases each). V was shortened by 1 base and J by 0 bases, with 17 bases between the two germline ends. The germline CDR1 and CDR2 sequences are LGHNA and YSLEER. This CDR3 has 18 amino acids. The CDR3, as DNA: TGCGCCAGCAGCCAAGGGAGGGGGGAGATTACTAGCACAGATACGCAGTATTTT. Amino acids: CASSQGRGEITSTDTQYF.

The chain employs TRBV4-1 and TRBJ2-1; D remains unclear. Trimming took off 0 bases at V and 8 bases at J, with 5 bases between the two ends. CDR3 size: 12 residues. Germline CDR1 is MGHRA and CDR2 is YSYEKL. The CDR3 region is CASSQDSHEQFF. The CDR3 DNA sequence: TGCGCCAGCAGCCAAGATAGCCATGAGCAGTTCTTC.

The chain has TRBV7-9 and TRBJ1-6; no reliable D call. Germline CDR1 and CDR2: SEHNR and FQNEAQ (reference sequence). Trimming took 1 base from V and 4 from J, leaving 2 bases between them. The CDR3 is 13 amino acids. The CDR3 spells CASSLVYNSPLHF. The CDR3 nucleotides are TGTGCCAGCAGCTTAGTATATAATTCACCCCTCCACTTT.

Regarding this clone: Other DNA sequences in the sample encode the same CDR3. The chain combines TRBV6-5 with TRBJ2-7, with 8 bases matching TRBD2. V dropped 6 bases and J dropped 0; count of bases not matched to a gene: 4. The germline V gene encodes CDR1 MNHEY and CDR2 SVGAGI. The CDR3 length is 14 residues. As DNA, the CDR3 is TGTGCCAGCAGCTACACTAGCGGCTCCTACGAGCAGTACTTC. Translating gives CASSYTSGSYEQYF.